The entry below describes one T cell receptor beta chain. No antigen is known for it. The record has no base qualities; no much larger clone is one base away. The treatment or condition label on this specimen signifies: about 20 received Ad26.COV2.S at low or high dose, single or two shots; several received placebo; per-sample allocation not given. Repertoires of vaccine and placebo recipients were sequenced from samples taken on day 63 after the first injection. In Cohort 1b, some 25 adults aged 18-55 years were enrolled at a single site in Boston, USA, between 29 July and 7 August 2020. Ad26.COV2.S was a replication-incompetent adenovirus type 26 vector expressing a prefusion-stabilized SARS-CoV-2 spike protein from the original Wuhan strain. These data come from a study of Ad26.COV2.S vaccination and SARS-CoV-2 variants (dated by TCRdb to the early 2020s). Broadly, across the study: Vaccine-arm donors came from COV1001, a multicentre, randomized, double-blind, placebo-controlled phase I-IIa trial of Ad26.COV2.S in healthy adults. Ad26.COV2.S was administered intramuscularly at a dose of 5x10^10 or 1x10^11 viral particles, either as one shot or as two shots given 56 days apart. The specificity and breadth of SARS-CoV-2-reactive T cell receptors after Ad26.COV2.S vaccination were assessed by TCRbeta repertoire sequencing. The TCR-sequenced set comprised about 32 samples: around 20 Ad26.COV2.S vaccine recipients, 5 placebo recipients and 8 SARS-CoV-2 convalescent individuals. Trial participants were randomized into five groups of five: low-dose or high-dose Ad26.COV2.S given once or twice, or placebo on both occasions. Throughout the experiments and outcome assessment, investigators stayed blinded to trial group allocation. Results the study describes overall, beyond this receptor: It was noted by the authors that total T cell responses may have been underestimated by the TCR breadth and depth analyses. The study was not powered to compare responses between vaccine doses or regimens. Higher spike-specific TCR breadth was observed in Ad26.COV2.S recipients than in placebo recipients (P = 0.0014). After vaccination, substantial breadth of spike-specific CD8+ and CD4+ T cell responses was reported. Non-spike TCR breadth was comparable between vaccine and placebo recipients, consistent with the vaccine containing only spike.

Looking up the germline V gene (reference sequence) yields CDR1 PRHDT and CDR2 FYEKMQ. Including the terminal cysteine and phenylalanine, the CDR3 comprises 15 residues. Just the 45-base CDR3 DNA is kept, in frame starting at base 1. Between the V and J ends, shortened by 3 bases and 5 bases respectively, the junction contains 11 bases. The immunoSEQ Assay was used to sequence TCRbeta CDR3 regions. After extraction, genomic DNA underwent amplification by bias-controlled multiplex PCR, followed by high-throughput sequencing. Per the authors' processing: Collapsing and filtering of sequences were performed to quantify the absolute abundance of each unique TCRbeta CDR3 region. T cell fraction was estimated by normalizing TCRbeta template counts to usable DNA, with usable DNA measured through amplification of reference genes found in all nucleated cells. Repertoire TCRs were annotated as SARS-CoV-2-specific by exact matching of V gene, CDR3 amino acid sequence and J gene to a known reactive TCR set. The reference SARS-CoV-2 TCR set was obtained from MIRA and was filtered for enrichment in COVID-19-positive ImmuneCODE repertoires, whereby public or cross-reactive TCRs were removed. Using the MIRA antigens, annotated TCRs were further analysed by specific ORF or by position within an ORF. Breadth was defined as the number of annotated unique rearrangements divided by the total number of unique productive rearrangements, and depth was defined as the summed frequency of the annotated unique rearrangements. Group comparisons of TCR breadth used two-sided Wilcoxon rank-sum tests. Imported from immuneACCESS, the table was reduced by TCRdb to in-frame sequences with V and J called. These copies leave out some clones; in studies compared against another copy, an unresolved V gene accounts for under half, and the cause of the remainder is not known. Clonal size and the V and J genes are those of that table, whereas D and trimming came from the DNA. Within this sample are roughly 500,000 clones, with around nine tenths of them counted one time only. Roughly 13% of the sample lies in the top ten.

The origin of this receptor is a person aged 18-60 years who received the Ad26.COV2.S COVID-19 vaccine or a placebo. The sequencing used peripheral blood, collected in a trial of Ad26.COV2.S vaccine versus placebo. Recombination joined TRBV13 with TRBJ1-6, with the D gene uncertain. The base sequence is TGTGCCAGCAGCTTCGGGGTGACAAATAATTCACCCCTCCACTTT. Translated, it gives CASSFGVTNNSPLHF.